Shown below are 20 T cell receptor beta chains from a single sample sequenced in a study of cytomegalovirus exposure and HLA in healthy donors listed by TCRdb under 2017. Library preparation was by the immunoSEQ multiplex PCR assay. A mixture of 60 forward primers for TCR Vbeta segments and 13 reverse primers for TCR Jbeta segments was used in the multiplex PCR. TCRdb mirrors the immuneACCESS table, restricted to in-frame sequences. Some clones are absent from its copies; in checked studies, under half trace to an unresolved V gene, and the reason for the others is unknown. The table for this sample lists 90,000 to 120,000 clones; about three quarters of them were counted only once. 7.8% of the sample lies in the top ten. Sequenced sample: PBMCs. The receptors were sampled from a man aged 25-45 years in good health and CMV-seronegative.

Only one count was recorded for this clone. This chain joins TRBV6-1 and TRBJ2-1; D is possibly TRBD1 (6 bases). The CDR3 has 14 amino acids. Trimming stripped 5 bases from V and 8 bases from J, with 16 bases between. CDR1 and CDR2 (germline): MNHNS, SASEGT. The DNA of the CDR3 is TGTGCCAGCAGTTTGACAGGTTTTATCCATGAGCAGTTCTTC. Translating it yields CASSLTGFIHEQFF.

The CDR3 reads CASSEAGQGARSSYEQYF. In DNA form, the CDR3 reads TGTGCCAGCAGTGAAGCGGGACAGGGGGCCAGGAGCTCCTACGAGCAGTACTTC. V is TRBV6-1 and J is TRBJ2-7, with 12 positions matching TRBD1. This CDR3 is 18 amino acids long. The ends lost 0 bases at V and 0 bases at J; junction bases unmatched: 6. CDR1 and CDR2 (germline): MNHNS, SASEGT.

The gene calls are TRBV7-2 and TRBJ1-5, with 9 bases matching TRBD1. V was clipped by 4 bases and J by 0 bases; unmatched bases: 4. There are 16 residues in the CDR3. The germline V gene encodes CDR1 SGHTA and CDR2 FQGNSA. The CDR3 nucleotides are TGTGCCAGCAGCTGGGTGGGACAGGGTAGCAATCAGCCCCAGCATTTT. Its translation: CASSWVGQGSNQPQHF.

The rearrangement links TRBV1 to TRBJ1-4; no check of the table's D call, TRBD1, against the DNA was made. TRBV1 is recorded as a pseudogene. The CDR3 sequence is 16 residues long. CDR3 sequence: CTSSQDFRDRAEKLFF. CDR3 sequence (DNA): TGCACCAGCAGCCAAGATTTCAGGGACAGGGCTGAAAAACTGTTTTTT.

The rearrangement links TRBV6-1 to TRBJ1-1; a weak D match, TRBD1 (6 bases). V gave up 3 bases and J gave up 3 bases, with 20 bases separating them. CDR1 and CDR2 (germline): MNHNS, SASEGT. The CDR3 length is 17 residues. CDR3 sequence (DNA): TGTGCCAGCAGTGACTTGTTTGAGAAGGGGGATTACACTGAAGCTTTCTTT. The encoded protein is CASSDLFEKGDYTEAFF.

The rearrangement joins TRBV5-8 to TRBJ1-1; D ambiguous. Per germline, CDR1 SGHTS and CDR2 YDEGEE. The CDR3 has 15 amino acids. Trimming stripped 2 bases from V and 1 base from J, with 12 bases between. The CDR3 DNA sequence: TGTGCCAGCAGCTTTGGGCTTCCGGAGAACACTGAAGCTTTCTTT. Protein sequence: CASSFGLPENTEAFF.

This clone was seen only a few times. DNA for the CDR3: TGTGCCAGCAGATTCCTCGGGACAGGGGGTGAAAAACTGTTTTTT. It translates to CASRFLGTGGEKLFF. This chain joins TRBV6-5 and TRBJ1-4; 11 bases align to TRBD1. The CDR3 runs 15 residues. V gave up 6 bases and J gave up 7 bases; unmatched junction bases: 7. The germline V gene encodes CDR1 MNHEY and CDR2 SVGAGI.

The rearrangement joins TRBV27 to TRBJ2-3; possible D gene TRBD2, 6 bases. CDR3 length: 16 residues. From germline, CDR1 is MNHEY and CDR2 SMNVEV (reference sequence). V lost 4 bases, J lost 4 bases, and 18 bases lay in between. CDR3 nucleotide sequence: TGTGCCAGCAGTTCCTTGACTAGTTGGGTCGCAGATACGCAGTATTTT. This codes for CASSSLTSWVADTQYF.

The chain combines TRBV15 with TRBJ2-7, with a weak D call TRBD1 (6 bases). Deletions cut 0 bases from V and 7 bases from J, with 16 bases between. The germline V gene has CDR1 LNHNV and CDR2 YYDKDF (reference sequence). The CDR3 covers 15 residues. CDR3 bases: TGTGCCACCAGCAGAGATCGTTTACAGGGTCTTGAGCAGTACTTC. Translating it yields CATSRDRLQGLEQYF.

The chain couples TRBV30 to TRBJ2-2, with 10 positions matching TRBD2. CDR1 is GTSNPN, CDR2 SVGIG, per germline (reference sequence). The CDR3 is made up of 15 amino acids. The ends lost 3 bases at V and 9 bases at J; junction bases unmatched: 10. In nucleotides, the CDR3 is TGTGCCTGGAGAGGCGAGCCTAGCGGGAGTAGGGAGCTGTTTTTT. This sequence encodes CAWRGEPSGSRELFF.

This clone was seen only once. The V call is TRBV6-1, the J call TRBJ2-2; TRBD2 matches at 9 bases. The V gene end was trimmed by 0 bases and the J gene end by 4 bases; junction bases not matched to a gene: 0. CDR1 MNHNS and CDR2 SASEGT come from the germline V gene. This CDR3 comprises 15 residues. For the CDR3, the DNA is TGTGCCAGCAGTGAAGCTAGCGGGAGCACCGGGGAGCTGTTTTTT. The encoded protein is CASSEASGSTGELFF.

This clone appeared a single time. The rearrangement joins TRBV20-1 to TRBJ2-1, with D possibly TRBD2 on 5 matching bases. Germline CDR1 DFQATT, CDR2 SNEGSKA (reference sequence). The CDR3 is 11 residues long. Trimming shortened V by 3 bases and J by 8 bases, and 8 bases separated the two germline ends. Here the CDR3 DNA reads TGCAGTGCTAGGCCGCGGGATGAGCAGTTCTTC. This codes for CSARPRDEQFF.

The CDR3, as DNA: TGTGCCAGCAGCCAAGGTTTAGCGGGGTACGGCTACACCTTC. Encoded protein: CASSQGLAGYGYTF. This chain uses TRBV4-2 with TRBJ1-2; the D is unclear. Germline CDR1 is LGHNA and CDR2 is YNFKEQ. The CDR3 is 14 residues long. Between the trimmed V and J ends, which lost 1 base and 8 bases, there was a span of 14 bases.

V usage is TRBV7-9 and J usage is TRBJ2-4; 11 nucleotides align to TRBD1. The CDR3 spans 16 residues. Germline V gene sequence: CDR1 SEHNR, CDR2 FQNEAQ (reference sequence). The J segment lost 9 bases and the V segment lost 5 bases, leaving 12 bases of the junction unmatched. The CDR3 spells CASSGRDRGSVIIQYF. The DNA of the CDR3 is TGTGCCAGCAGCGGTCGGGACAGGGGGAGTGTCATCATTCAGTACTTC.

The genes are TRBV5-6 and TRBJ2-3; maybe TRBD2 (6 bases). Per the germline V gene, CDR1 is SGHDT and CDR2 is YYEEEE. The CDR3 sequence is 13 residues long. V was cut by 4 bases and J by 6 bases, with 12 bases left in between. CDR3 bases: TGTGCCAGCAGCCCTGATGGGAGGGATACGCAGTATTTT. It specifies CASSPDGRDTQYF.

This clone has a handful of counts. V and J are TRBV11-3 and TRBJ2-3, with 12 bases lining up with TRBD2. Germline V gene lookup returns CDR1 SGHNT and CDR2 YENEEA. V lost 5 bases, J lost 5 bases, and 5 bases stayed unmatched. The CDR3 spans 15 residues. The chain's CDR3 is CASSTRTSGEDTQYF. The CDR3 DNA reads TGTGCCAGCAGCACGCGGACTAGCGGGGAAGATACGCAGTATTTT.

The V gene is TRBV4-1, the J gene TRBJ2-1; 10 positions agree with TRBD2. Per germline, CDR1 MGHRA and CDR2 YSYEKL. This CDR3 has 17 amino acids. The V gene end was trimmed by 4 bases and the J gene end by 3 bases; junction bases not matched to a gene: 9. CDR3 DNA: TGCGCCAGCAGCCCAAGTTCACTAGCGGGGATCTACAATGAGCAGTTCTTC. Its protein product is CASSPSSLAGIYNEQFF.

Only one count was recorded for this clone. This chain connects TRBV6-6 to TRBJ2-5; a weak D match, TRBD2 (6 bases). The DNA end lines up better with TRBJ2-7; the J call may be wrong. Per germline, CDR1 MNHNY and CDR2 SVGAGI (reference sequence). CDR3 length: 14 amino acids. The CDR3 DNA sequence: TGTGCCAGCAGCCGCCCGGGACTTGCATACGAGCAGTACTTC. It specifies CASSRPGLAYEQYF.

The chain employs TRBV29-1 and TRBJ2-1; 10 bases align to TRBD2. Trimming at V came to 8 bases and at J to 8 bases, leaving 15 bases not matched to a gene. The germline V gene has CDR1 SQVTM and CDR2 ANQGSEA. CDR3 size: 15 residues. This CDR3 reads CSTEPGSGGSDEQFF. CDR3 nucleotide sequence: TGCAGCACCGAACCTGGTAGCGGGGGGTCAGATGAGCAGTTCTTC.

This chain connects TRBV27 to TRBJ1-2, with D perhaps matching TRBD1 (5 bases). CDR3 length: 13 residues. The V gene lost 5 bases and the J gene lost 5 bases, with 12 bases spanning the gap. CDR1 is MNHEY, CDR2 SMNVEV, per germline (reference sequence). The DNA for the CDR3 is TGTGCCAGCAGTCAAACAGGTAGTTATGGCTACACCTTC. The encoded protein is CASSQTGSYGYTF.